Reported below is one T cell receptor beta chain. Its cognate antigen is unknown. V lost 3 bases to trimming and J lost 6 bases, with 5 bases between them. This CDR3 is built from 11 residues. The sample comes from a study of post-analysis software for immune sequencing data. Unique molecular identifiers were carried by the TCR beta cDNA libraries. The yield from roughly 1 to 10 million T cells was around 500,000 cDNA molecules in total. TCRdb re-called the PCR reads through MiXCR, storing one row per CDR3 protein. The table lists some 160,000 distinct CDR3 sequences, roughly 40% of them singletons. Whole-study findings and limits: With TRBV5-6, TRBV5-1 and TRBV20-1 included, about 5 TRBV segments were more frequent in patients than in controls. People with multiple sclerosis had a significantly lower normalized Chao1 diversity than controls did. F-measure co-clustering was strong for batch-matched samples.

This TCR was recovered from a girl aged 5-17 years with multiple sclerosis. The material was blood, obtained after autologous hematopoietic stem cell transplantation. The V call is TRBV12-3 or TRBV12-4, the J call TRBJ1-1, with no clear D. This CDR3 is CASSFRPEAFF. The CDR3 bases are TGTGCCAGCAGTTTTAGGCCTGAAGCTTTCTTT.